There are a few counts of the clone carrying this T cell receptor beta chain. What it recognizes is unknown. Trimming at V came to 4 bases and at J to 8 bases, leaving 6 bases not matched to a gene. Germline values: CDR1 SEHNR, CDR2 FQNEAQ (reference sequence). The CDR3 runs to 14 residues. These data originate in a study of a mutant IDH1 vaccine in newly diagnosed glioma. Libraries were prepared by immunoSEQ multiplex PCR; TCRdb keeps only in-frame clonotypes and omits some of them. Found here are around 57,000 clones, roughly 80% of them singletons; the top ten hold roughly 4.5%. Time point of the sample: week 35, safety follow-up. Vaccination comprised doses that each held 300 ug of mutant IDH1 20-mer peptide, plus topical imiquimod.

The sequence was collected from a man aged 25-45 years with glioma. The sequencing used PBMCs, collected from a glioma patient whose treatment included an IDH1 peptide vaccine. The chain links TRBV7-9 to TRBJ1-2, with 11 bases aligning to TRBD1. CDR3 loop: CASSSLDRGRGYTF. For the CDR3, the DNA is TGTGCCAGCAGCTCCTTGGACAGGGGGCGAGGCTACACCTTC.